The 2 T cell receptor beta chains presented below share a single source sample, sequenced in a study of T-cell reconstitution after alpha-beta-depleted transplantation in children. Preparing the TCRbeta library involved the use of unique molecular identifiers. MiXCR, applied by TCRdb to the PCR reads, yields one record per CDR3 protein. The sample has hundreds of thousands of distinct CDR3 sequences, about an eighth seen once. The material was PBMCs, obtained from the stem cell graft. The receptors originated from a human donor who donated a stem cell graft to a child with Fanconi anemia.

Many counts were recorded for this clonotype. The V and J genes are TRBV29-1 and TRBJ2-1; weak D call: TRBD2 (7 bases). V was trimmed by 1 base and J by 4 bases, leaving 23 bases between them. Germline values: CDR1 SQVTM, CDR2 ANQGSEA. This CDR3 is 18 amino acids long. The CDR3: CSVEGTAGGTHGYNEQFF. For the CDR3, the DNA is TGCAGCGTTGAAGGCACTGCCGGGGGGACACATGGGTACAATGAGCAGTTCTTC.

This clonotype was counted at least ten times. The chain links TRBV4-3 to TRBJ1-1; 8 bases align to TRBD1. The CDR3 length is 15 residues. CDR1 is LGHNA and CDR2 is YSLEER in the germline V gene. After removal of 4 bases from V and 0 bases from J, the junction contained 4 bases not matched to a gene. The CDR3 DNA is TGCGCCAGCAGCCGTAAACAGGGGGTGAACACTGAAGCTTTCTTT. This codes for CASSRKQGVNTEAFF.